This T cell receptor beta chain derives from a study of cytomegalovirus exposure and HLA in healthy donors. Whole-study context: Prior work identified around 120 million unique TCR beta sequences in some 180 million T cells.

Both 60 Vbeta primers and 13 Jbeta primers went into the PCR. Generated by immunoSEQ multiplex PCR, the TCRdb table keeps only in-frame clones and is missing some. The data contain around 110,000 clones, more than 65% of them singletons. Donors were nominally healthy when sampled, though unrecorded immune exposures were likely. Germline V gives CDR1 KGHSH, CDR2 LQKENI. The junction had 9 bases not matched to a gene; V was cut back by 8 bases and J by 1 base. The CDR3 has 15 amino acids. Findings and limits, study-wide: It was reported that the classifier diagnosed cytomegalovirus status with high specificity and sensitivity in both the original and validation cohorts. Cytomegalovirus association was listed for under 200 TCR beta chains.

For this clone: Its antigen is unknown.

The chain recombines TRBV18 with TRBJ2-3; TRBD2 matches at 7 bases. This TCR was recovered from a woman in her twenties or thirties in good health and CMV-seronegative. The sample consisted of PBMCs. The CDR3 here is CASDSKGLGTDTQYF. The CDR3 region has the DNA TGTGCCAGCGACAGTAAAGGACTAGGCACAGATACGCAGTATTTT.